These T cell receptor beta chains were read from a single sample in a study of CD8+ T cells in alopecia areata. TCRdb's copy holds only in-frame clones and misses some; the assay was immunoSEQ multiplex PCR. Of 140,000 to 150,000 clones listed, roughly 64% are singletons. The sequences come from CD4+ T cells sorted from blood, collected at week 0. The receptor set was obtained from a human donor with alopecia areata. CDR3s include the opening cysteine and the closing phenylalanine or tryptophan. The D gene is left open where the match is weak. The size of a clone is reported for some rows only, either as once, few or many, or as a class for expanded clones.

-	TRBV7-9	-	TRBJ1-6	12	CASSLRDSPLHF	TGTGCCAGCAGCTTAAGGGATTCACCCCTCCACTTT
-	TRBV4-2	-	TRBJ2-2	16	CASSPHADRSTGELFF	TGTGCCAGCAGCCCCCACGCGGACAGATCAACCGGGGAGCTGTTTTTT
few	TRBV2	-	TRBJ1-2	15	CASSEVAGIIGGYTF	TGTGCCAGCAGTGAAGTTGCGGGGATCATAGGTGGCTACACCTTC
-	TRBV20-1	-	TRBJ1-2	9	CSAGTGYTF	TGCAGTGCAGGGACGGGCTACACCTTC
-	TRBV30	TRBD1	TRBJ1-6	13	CAWNSGTDLPLHF	TGTGCCTGGAATTCCGGGACAGACTTACCCCTCCACTTT
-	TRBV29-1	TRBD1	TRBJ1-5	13	CSVAGTGNQPQHF	TGCAGCGTCGCGGGGACAGGCAACCAGCCCCAGCATTTT
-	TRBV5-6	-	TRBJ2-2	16	CASSLFTDLNTGELFF	TGTGCCAGCAGCTTGTTCACAGACCTTAACACCGGGGAGCTGTTTTTT
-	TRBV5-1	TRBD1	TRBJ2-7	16	CASSSALDRVETEQYF	TGCGCCAGCAGCTCTGCCCTAGACAGGGTGGAGACCGAGCAGTACTTC
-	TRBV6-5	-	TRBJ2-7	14	CASSRQNGVYEQYF	TGTGCCAGCAGTCGACAGAATGGGGTCTACGAGCAGTACTTC
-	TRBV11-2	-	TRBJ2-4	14	CASSSEPGRNIQYF	TGTGCCAGCAGCTCCGAGCCAGGGCGGAACATTCAGTACTTC
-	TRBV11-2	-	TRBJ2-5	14	CASSLLPHGEGKYF	TGTGCCAGCAGCTTACTCCCTCATGGAGAGGGAAAGTACTTC
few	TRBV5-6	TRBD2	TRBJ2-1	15	CASSLGLAGNNEQFF	TGTGCCAGCAGCTTGGGACTAGCGGGGAACAATGAGCAGTTCTTC
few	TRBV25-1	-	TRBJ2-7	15	CASSKGGFGIYEQYF	TGTGCCAGCTCGAAGGGCGGGTTCGGCATCTACGAGCAGTACTTC
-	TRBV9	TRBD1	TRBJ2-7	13	CASSEGAANEQYF	TGTGCCAGCAGCGAGGGGGCCGCGAACGAGCAGTACTTC
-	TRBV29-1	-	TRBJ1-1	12	CSVREPNTEAFF	TGCAGCGTTAGGGAGCCGAACACTGAAGCTTTCTTT
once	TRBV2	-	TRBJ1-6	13	CASSAVTNSPLHF	TGTGCCAGCAGTGCCGTGACCAATTCACCCCTCCACTTT
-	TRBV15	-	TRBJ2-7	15	CATSRDLREKLEQYF	TGTGCCACCAGCAGAGATCTGAGAGAAAAGCTCGAGCAGTACTTC
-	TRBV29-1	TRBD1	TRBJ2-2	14	CSVGDRVLTGELFF	TGCAGCGTTGGCGACAGGGTCTTGACCGGGGAGCTGTTTTTT
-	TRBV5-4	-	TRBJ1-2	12	CASSLPGNGYTF	TGTGCCAGCAGCTTGCCAGGGAATGGCTACACCTTC
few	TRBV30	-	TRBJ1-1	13	CAWSVSASRSAFF	TGTGCCTGGAGTGTATCCGCATCCCGATCGGCTTTCTTT
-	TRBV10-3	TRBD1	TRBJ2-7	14	CATHPRDRVYEQYF	TGTGCCACCCACCCCCGGGACAGGGTCTACGAGCAGTACTTC
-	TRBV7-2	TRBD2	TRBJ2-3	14	CASSFAGGTDTQYF	TGTGCCAGCAGCTTCGCGGGGGGCACAGATACGCAGTATTTT
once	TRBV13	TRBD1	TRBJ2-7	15	CASSSNRGKTYEQYF	TGTGCCAGCAGCTCCAACAGGGGGAAAACCTACGAGCAGTACTTC
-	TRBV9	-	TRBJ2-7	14	CASSVGSAHYEQYF	TGTGCCAGCAGCGTAGGGTCCGCCCACTACGAGCAGTACTTC
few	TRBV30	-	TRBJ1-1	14	CAWSVTGLGTEAFF	TGTGCCTGGAGTGTCACGGGGTTGGGCACTGAAGCTTTCTTT
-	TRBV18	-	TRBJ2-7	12	CASRQGGYEQYF	TGTGCCAGCCGACAGGGAGGCTACGAGCAGTACTTC
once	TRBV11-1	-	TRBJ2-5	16	CASSLLGPAIQETQYF	TGTGCCAGCAGCTTACTGGGGCCAGCAATCCAAGAGACCCAGTACTTC
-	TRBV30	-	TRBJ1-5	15	CAWSTDGKGRQPQHF	TGTGCCTGGAGTACCGACGGGAAGGGAAGACAGCCCCAGCATTTT
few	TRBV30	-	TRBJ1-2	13	CARAGKSTYGYTF	TGTGCCAGGGCAGGGAAGTCCACCTATGGCTACACCTTC
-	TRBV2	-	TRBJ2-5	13	CASSVEARETQYF	TGTGCCAGCAGTGTTGAGGCCAGAGAGACCCAGTACTTC
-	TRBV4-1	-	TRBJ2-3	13	CASSQEAADTQYF	TGCGCCAGCAGCCAAGAGGCAGCGGATACGCAGTATTTT
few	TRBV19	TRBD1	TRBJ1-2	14	CASSSRGPGNGYTF	TGTGCCAGTAGTAGCAGGGGGCCGGGAAATGGCTACACCTTC
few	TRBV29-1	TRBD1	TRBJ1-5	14	CSATVGQGDQPQHF	TGCAGCGCAACGGTCGGGCAGGGGGATCAGCCCCAGCATTTT
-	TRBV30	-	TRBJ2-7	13	CAWSPGTSYEQYF	TGTGCCTGGAGTCCTGGGACCTCCTACGAGCAGTACTTC
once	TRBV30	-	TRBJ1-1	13	CAWERGLNTEAFF	TGTGCTTGGGAGCGGGGATTGAACACTGAAGCTTTCTTT
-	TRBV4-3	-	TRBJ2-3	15	CASSLRVLDTDTQYF	TGCGCCAGCAGCCTCCGGGTCCTAGACACAGATACGCAGTATTTT
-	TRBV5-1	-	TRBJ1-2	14	CASSPDTGYDGYTF	TGCGCCAGCAGCCCGGATACAGGGTACGACGGCTACACCTTC
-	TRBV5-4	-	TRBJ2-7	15	CASSFPSGGRYEQYF	TGTGCCAGCAGTTTTCCTTCTGGGGGTAGGTACGAGCAGTACTTC
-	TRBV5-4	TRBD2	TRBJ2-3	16	CASSFTSGGARDTQYF	TGTGCCAGCAGCTTCACCAGCGGGGGGGCGAGAGATACGCAGTATTTT
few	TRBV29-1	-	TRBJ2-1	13	CSVGQVLFNEQFF	TGCAGCGTTGGCCAGGTCCTCTTCAATGAGCAGTTCTTC
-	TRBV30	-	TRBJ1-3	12	CAWPSPGNTIYF	TGTGCCTGGCCTTCCCCTGGAAACACCATATATTTT
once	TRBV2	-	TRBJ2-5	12	CASSRVGETQYF	TGTGCCAGCAGCAGGGTTGGAGAGACCCAGTACTTC
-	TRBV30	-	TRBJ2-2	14	CAWTRDQNTGELFF	TGTGCCTGGACTCGGGACCAGAACACCGGGGAGCTGTTTTTT
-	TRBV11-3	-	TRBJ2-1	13	CASSRGLGNEQFF	TGTGCCAGCAGCCGCGGTTTGGGGAATGAGCAGTTCTTC
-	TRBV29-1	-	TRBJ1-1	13	CSVEDGTRGIAFF	TGCAGCGTTGAAGATGGTACCAGGGGCATAGCTTTCTTT
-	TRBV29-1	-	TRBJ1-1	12	CSVQRASTEAFF	TGCAGCGTACAGCGAGCCAGCACTGAAGCTTTCTTT
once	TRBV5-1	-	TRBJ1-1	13	CASSLEGGNRAFF	TGCGCCAGCAGCTTGGAGGGCGGTAATCGAGCTTTCTTT